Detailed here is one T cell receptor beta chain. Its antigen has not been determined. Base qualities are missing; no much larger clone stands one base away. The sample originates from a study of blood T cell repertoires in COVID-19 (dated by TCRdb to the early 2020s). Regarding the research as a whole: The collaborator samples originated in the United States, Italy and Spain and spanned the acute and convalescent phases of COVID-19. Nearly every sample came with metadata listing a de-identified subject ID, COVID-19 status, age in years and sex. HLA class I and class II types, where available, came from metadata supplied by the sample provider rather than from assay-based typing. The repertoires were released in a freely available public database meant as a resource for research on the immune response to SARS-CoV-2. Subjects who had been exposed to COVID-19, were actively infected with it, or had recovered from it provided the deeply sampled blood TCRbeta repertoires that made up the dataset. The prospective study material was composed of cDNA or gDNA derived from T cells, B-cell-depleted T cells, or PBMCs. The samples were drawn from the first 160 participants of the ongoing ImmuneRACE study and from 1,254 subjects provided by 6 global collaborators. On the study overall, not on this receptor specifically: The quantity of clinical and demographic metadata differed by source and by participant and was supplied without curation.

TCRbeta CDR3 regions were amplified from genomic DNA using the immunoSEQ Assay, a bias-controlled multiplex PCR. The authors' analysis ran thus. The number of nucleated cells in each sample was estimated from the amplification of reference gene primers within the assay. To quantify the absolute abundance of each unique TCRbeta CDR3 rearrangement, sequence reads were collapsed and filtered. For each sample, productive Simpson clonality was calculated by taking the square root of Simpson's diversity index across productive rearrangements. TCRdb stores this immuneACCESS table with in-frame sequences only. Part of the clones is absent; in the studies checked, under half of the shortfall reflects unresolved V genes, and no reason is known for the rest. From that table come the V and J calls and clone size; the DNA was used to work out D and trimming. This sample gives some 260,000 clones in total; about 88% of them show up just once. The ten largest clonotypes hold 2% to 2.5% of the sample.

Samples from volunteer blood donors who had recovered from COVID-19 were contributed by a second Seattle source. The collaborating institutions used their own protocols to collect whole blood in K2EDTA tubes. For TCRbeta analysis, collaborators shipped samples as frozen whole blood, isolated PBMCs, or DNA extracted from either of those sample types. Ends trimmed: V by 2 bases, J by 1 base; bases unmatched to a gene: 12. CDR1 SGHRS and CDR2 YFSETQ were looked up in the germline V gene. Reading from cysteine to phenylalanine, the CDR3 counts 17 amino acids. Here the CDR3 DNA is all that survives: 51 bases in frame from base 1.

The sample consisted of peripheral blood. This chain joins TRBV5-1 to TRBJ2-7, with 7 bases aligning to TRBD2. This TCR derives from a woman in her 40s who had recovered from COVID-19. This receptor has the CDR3 CASSFSVGLAASYEQYF. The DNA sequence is TGCGCCAGCAGCTTTTCGGTTGGGCTAGCGGCTTCCTACGAGCAGTACTTC.